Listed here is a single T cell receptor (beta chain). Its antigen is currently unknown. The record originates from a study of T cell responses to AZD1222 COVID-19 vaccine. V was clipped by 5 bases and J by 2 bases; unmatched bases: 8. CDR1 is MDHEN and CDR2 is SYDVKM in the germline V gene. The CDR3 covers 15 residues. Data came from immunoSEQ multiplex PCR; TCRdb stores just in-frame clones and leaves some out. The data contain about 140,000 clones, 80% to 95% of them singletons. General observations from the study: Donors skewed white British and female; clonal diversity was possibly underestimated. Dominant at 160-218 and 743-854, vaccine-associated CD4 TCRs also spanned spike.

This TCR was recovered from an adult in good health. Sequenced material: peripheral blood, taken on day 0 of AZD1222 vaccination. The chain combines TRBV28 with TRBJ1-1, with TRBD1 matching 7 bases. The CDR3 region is CASSLGAGGNTEAFF. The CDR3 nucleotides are TGTGCCAGCAGTCTCGGGGCAGGGGGAAACACTGAAGCTTTCTTT.